This TCR beta chain was obtained from a study of blood T cell repertoires in COVID-19. The data were produced by immunoSEQ multiplex PCR, yet TCRdb's version contains in-frame clones alone and is incomplete. The data show about 300,000 clones, 89% seen once. With 0 bases removed from V and 1 base from J, the gap between germline ends came to 9 bases. CDR1 SGDLS and CDR2 YYNGEE come from the germline V gene. The CDR3 runs 15 residues. This receptor was taken from a woman between 50 and 59 years old who had been exposed to COVID-19. J is TRBJ2-3 and V is TRBV9; D is unresolved. The sample comprised PBMCs or T cells enriched from blood (not recorded which). In nucleotides, the CDR3 is TGTGCCAGCAGCGTAGAGACTTCTGGCACAGATACGCAGTATTTT. Encoded protein: CASSVETSGTDTQYF. Full variable domain (rest looked up from reference TRBV9 and TRBJ2-3): DSGVTQTPKHLITATGQRVTLRCSPRSGDLSVYWYQQSLDQGLQFLIQYYNGEERAKGNILERFSAQQFPDLHSELNLSSLELGDSALYFCASSVETSGTDTQYFGPGTRLTVL.